This TCR beta chain was profiled in a study of identical twins. Study findings and constraints: Invariant MAIT and iNKT cells could partly confound zero-insertion analyses.

MiXCR, applied by TCRdb to the 5' RACE reads, yields one record per CDR3 protein. Counted here are around 490,000 distinct CDR3 sequences, 20% to 25% occurring once; the ten biggest clones make up about 0.48%. Germline loops: CDR1 SQVTM, CDR2 ANQGSEA. With V trimmed by 0 bases and J by 7 bases, 7 bases remained unmatched. The CDR3 has 15 amino acids. Details on this clonotype: What it binds is unknown.

The sample also formed part of further work on yellow fever vaccine responses in identical twins.

The rearrangement links TRBV29-1 to TRBJ2-1, with 9 bases matching TRBD2. Source material: CD4+ T cells sorted from blood. This clonotype was obtained from a woman younger than 35 in good health. CDR3 bases: TGCAGCGTTGAAGAGAAGGCGGGAGGGCCGAATGAGCAGTTCTTC. Protein product: CSVEEKAGGPNEQFF.